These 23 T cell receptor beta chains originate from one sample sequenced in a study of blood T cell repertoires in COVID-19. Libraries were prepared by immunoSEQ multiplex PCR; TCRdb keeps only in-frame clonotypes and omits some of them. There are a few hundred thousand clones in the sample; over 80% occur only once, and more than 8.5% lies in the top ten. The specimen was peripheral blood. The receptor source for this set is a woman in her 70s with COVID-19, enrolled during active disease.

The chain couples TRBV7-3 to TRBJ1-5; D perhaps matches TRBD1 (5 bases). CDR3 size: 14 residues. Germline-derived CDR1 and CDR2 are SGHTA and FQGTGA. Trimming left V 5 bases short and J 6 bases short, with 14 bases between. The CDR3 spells CASSVTAGGQPQHF. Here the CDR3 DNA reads TGTGCCAGCAGCGTCACGGCGGGGGGTCAGCCCCAGCATTTT.

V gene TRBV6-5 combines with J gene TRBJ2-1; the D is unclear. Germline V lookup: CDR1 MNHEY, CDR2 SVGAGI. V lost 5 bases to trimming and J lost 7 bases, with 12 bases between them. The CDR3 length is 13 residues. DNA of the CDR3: TGTGCCAGCAGTAATGGGCCCTCTAATGAGCAGTTCTTC. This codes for CASSNGPSNEQFF.

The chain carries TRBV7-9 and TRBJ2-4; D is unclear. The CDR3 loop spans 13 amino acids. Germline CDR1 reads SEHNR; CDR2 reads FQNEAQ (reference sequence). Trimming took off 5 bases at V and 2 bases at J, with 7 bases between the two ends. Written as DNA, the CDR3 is TGTGCCAGCAGCCTCGGTACCAAAAACATTCAGTACTTC. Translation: CASSLGTKNIQYF.

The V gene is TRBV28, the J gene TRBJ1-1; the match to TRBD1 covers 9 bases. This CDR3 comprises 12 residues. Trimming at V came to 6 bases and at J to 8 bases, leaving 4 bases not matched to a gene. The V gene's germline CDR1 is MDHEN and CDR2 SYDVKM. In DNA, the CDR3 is TGTGCCAGCAGACGACAGGGGGGAGAAGCTTTCTTT. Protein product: CASRRQGGEAFF.

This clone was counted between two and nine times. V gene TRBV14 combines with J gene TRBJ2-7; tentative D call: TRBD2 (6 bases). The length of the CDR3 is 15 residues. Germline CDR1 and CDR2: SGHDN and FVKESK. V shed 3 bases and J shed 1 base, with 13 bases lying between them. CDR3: CASSQRRDSSYEQYF. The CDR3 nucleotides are TGTGCCAGCAGCCAGCGCCGGGACTCTTCCTACGAGCAGTACTTC.

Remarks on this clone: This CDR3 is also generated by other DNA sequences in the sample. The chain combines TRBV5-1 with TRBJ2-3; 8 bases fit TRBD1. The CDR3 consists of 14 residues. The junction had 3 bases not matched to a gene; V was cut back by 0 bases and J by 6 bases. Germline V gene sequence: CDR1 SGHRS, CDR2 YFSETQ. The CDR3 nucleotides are TGCGCCAGCAGCTTGGGCCAGGGGGCGGATACGCAGTATTTT. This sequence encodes CASSLGQGADTQYF.

The CDR3 spells CASRLTGTDTQYF. CDR3 bases: TGTGCCAGCCGACTGACAGGGACAGATACGCAGTATTTT. The V call is TRBV6-5, the J call TRBJ2-3; 7 positions match TRBD1. Unmatched junction bases numbered 5, after V lost 8 bases and J lost 3 bases. The CDR3 contains 13 residues. In germline, CDR1 is MNHEY, CDR2 SVGAGI.

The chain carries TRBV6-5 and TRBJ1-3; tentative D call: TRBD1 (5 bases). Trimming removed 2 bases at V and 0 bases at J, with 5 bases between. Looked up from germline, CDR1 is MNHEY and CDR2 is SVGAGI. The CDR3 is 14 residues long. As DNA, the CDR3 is TGTGCCAGCAGTTACGACAGCTCTGGAAACACCATATATTTT. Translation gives CASSYDSSGNTIYF.

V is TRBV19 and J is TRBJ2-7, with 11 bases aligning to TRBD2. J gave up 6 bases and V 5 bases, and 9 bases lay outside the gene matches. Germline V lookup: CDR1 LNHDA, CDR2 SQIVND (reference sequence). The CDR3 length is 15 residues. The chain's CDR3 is CASSGFLAGGTEQYF. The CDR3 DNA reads TGTGCCAGTAGTGGATTTCTAGCGGGAGGCACCGAGCAGTACTTC.

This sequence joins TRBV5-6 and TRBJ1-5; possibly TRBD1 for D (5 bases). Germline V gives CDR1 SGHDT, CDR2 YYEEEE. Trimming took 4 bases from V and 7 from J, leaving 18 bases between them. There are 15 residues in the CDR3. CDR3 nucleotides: TGTGCCAGCAGCATGCTTGGAAGGGGCGGACAGCCCCAGCATTTT. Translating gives CASSMLGRGGQPQHF.

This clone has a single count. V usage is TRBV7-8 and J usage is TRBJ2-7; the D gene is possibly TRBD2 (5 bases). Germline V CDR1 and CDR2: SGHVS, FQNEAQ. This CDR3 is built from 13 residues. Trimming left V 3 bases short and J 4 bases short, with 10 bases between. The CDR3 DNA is TGTGCCAGCAGCTTTGAACGGAGGTACGAGCAGTACTTC. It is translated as CASSFERRYEQYF.

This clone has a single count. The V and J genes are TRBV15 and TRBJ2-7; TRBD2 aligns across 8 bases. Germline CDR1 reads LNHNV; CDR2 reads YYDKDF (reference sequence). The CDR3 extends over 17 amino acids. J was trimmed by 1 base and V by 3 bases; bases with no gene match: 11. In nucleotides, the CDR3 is TGTGCCACCAGCAGGAAATCCCGGGCTAGCGGGTCCTACGAGCAGTACTTC. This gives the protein CATSRKSRASGSYEQYF.

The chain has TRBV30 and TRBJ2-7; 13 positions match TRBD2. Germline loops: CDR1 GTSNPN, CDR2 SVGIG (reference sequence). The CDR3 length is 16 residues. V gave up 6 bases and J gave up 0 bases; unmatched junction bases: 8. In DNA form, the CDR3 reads TGTGCCTGTATCTGGACTAGCGGGAGCCCCTCCTACGAGCAGTACTTC. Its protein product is CACIWTSGSPSYEQYF.

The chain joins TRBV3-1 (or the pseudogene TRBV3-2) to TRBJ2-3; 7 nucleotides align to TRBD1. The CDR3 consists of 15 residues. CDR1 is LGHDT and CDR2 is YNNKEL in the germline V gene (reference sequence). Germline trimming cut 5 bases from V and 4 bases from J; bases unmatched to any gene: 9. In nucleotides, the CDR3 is TGTGCCAGCAGCTATCAACAGGGGTTCCCAGATACGCAGTATTTT. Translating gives CASSYQQGFPDTQYF.

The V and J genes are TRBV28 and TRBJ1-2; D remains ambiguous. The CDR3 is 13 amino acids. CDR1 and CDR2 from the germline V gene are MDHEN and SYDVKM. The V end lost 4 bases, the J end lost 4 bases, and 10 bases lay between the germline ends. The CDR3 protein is CASSSTLVYGYTF. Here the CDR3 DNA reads TGTGCCAGCAGTTCTACTTTAGTCTATGGCTACACCTTC.

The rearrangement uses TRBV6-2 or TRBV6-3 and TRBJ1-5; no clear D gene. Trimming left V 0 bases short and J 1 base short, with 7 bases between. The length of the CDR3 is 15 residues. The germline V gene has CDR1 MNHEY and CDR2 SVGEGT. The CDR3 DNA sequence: TGTGCCAGCAGTTACTCATCGGGGAGCAATCAGCCCCAGCATTTT. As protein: CASSYSSGSNQPQHF.

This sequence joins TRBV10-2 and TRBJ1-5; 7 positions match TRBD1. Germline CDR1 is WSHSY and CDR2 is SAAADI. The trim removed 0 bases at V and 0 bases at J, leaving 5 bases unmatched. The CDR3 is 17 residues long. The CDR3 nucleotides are TGCGCCAGCAGTGAGTCACCGGACAGGCGTAGCAATCAGCCCCAGCATTTT. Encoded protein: CASSESPDRRSNQPQHF.

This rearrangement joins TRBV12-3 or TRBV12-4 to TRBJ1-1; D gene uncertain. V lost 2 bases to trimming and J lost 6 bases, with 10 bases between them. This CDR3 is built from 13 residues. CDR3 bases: TGTGCCAGCAGTTTAAAAAGCGGCGCTGAAGCTTTCTTT. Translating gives CASSLKSGAEAFF.

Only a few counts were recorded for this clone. The CDR3 loop reads CASSLAFQGIGEQYF. The CDR3, as DNA: TGCGCCAGCAGCTTGGCCTTTCAGGGGATAGGCGAGCAGTACTTC. The J gene is TRBJ2-7, the V gene TRBV5-1, with D tentatively TRBD1 (6 bases). V lost 0 bases, J lost 6 bases, and 16 bases lay in between. The CDR3 spans 15 residues. The germline V gene has CDR1 SGHRS and CDR2 YFSETQ.

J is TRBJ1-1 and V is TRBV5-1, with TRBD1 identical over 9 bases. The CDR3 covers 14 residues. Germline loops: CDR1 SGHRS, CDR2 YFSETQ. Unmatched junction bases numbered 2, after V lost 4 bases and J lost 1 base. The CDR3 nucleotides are TGCGCCAGCAGCACGACAGGGGGGAACACTGAAGCTTTCTTT. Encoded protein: CASSTTGGNTEAFF.

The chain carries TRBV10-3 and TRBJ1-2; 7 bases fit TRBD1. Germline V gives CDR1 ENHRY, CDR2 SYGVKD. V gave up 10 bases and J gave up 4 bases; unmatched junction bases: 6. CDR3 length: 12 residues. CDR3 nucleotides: TGTGCCAACAGGGGCGCGGGCTATGGCTACACCTTC. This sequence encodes CANRGAGYGYTF.

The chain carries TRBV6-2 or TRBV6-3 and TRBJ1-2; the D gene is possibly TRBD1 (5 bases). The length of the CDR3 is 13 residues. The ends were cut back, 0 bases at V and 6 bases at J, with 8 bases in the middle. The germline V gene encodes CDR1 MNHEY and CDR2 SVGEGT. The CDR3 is CASSYSGGHGYTF. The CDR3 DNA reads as TGTGCCAGCAGTTACTCCGGGGGACATGGCTACACCTTC.

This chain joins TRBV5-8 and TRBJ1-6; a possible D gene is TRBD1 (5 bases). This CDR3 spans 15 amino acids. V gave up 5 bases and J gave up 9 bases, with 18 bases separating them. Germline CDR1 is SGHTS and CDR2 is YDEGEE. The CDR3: CASRRGTAPGSPLHF. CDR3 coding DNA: TGTGCCAGCAGACGTGGGACTGCCCCGGGTTCACCCCTCCACTTT.